This entry is about one TCR beta chain. This specimen comes from a study of cytomegalovirus exposure and HLA in healthy donors. This CDR3 region has 15 residues. Germline CDR1 SGHTA, CDR2 FQGNSA. Trimming stripped 5 bases from V and 3 bases from J, with 14 bases between. The PCR had 60 Vbeta and 13 Jbeta primers. Measured with immunoSEQ multiplex PCR; TCRdb has only the in-frame clones, and not every one. The clone table shows 53,000 or so clones, with the ten largest holding 5.5% to 7%. This clonotype was sampled from a male donor in good health and CMV-seropositive. The chain couples TRBV7-2 to TRBJ2-1; TRBD1 might be the D (6 bases). The specimen sequenced was PBMCs. The CDR3 is CASSTGTGRYNEQFF. For the CDR3, the DNA is TGTGCCAGCAGCACTGGAACAGGGCGCTACAATGAGCAGTTCTTC.